The clone carrying this T cell receptor (beta chain) was detected a few times. Its antigen is currently unknown. V was pared by 4 bases and J by 5 bases, with 9 bases between. The CDR3 totals 13 residues. CDR1 and CDR2 (germline): SQVTM, ANQGSEA. This sample was included in a study of response to subunit inactivated influenza vaccine. Via MiXCR, TCRdb re-called the RT-PCR reads, giving one row per CDR3 protein. The repertoire includes about 520,000 distinct CDR3 sequences, about a tenth of them detected once, and approximately 12% sits in the top ten. General study points: That few new T cells are recruited by each seasonal influenza vaccination was the authors' suggestion.

The sequenced sample was PBMCs from blood, obtained more than 35 days after vaccination. The receptor comes from a man aged 50 to 59 who received an inactivated influenza vaccine. V is TRBV29-1 and J is TRBJ1-6; D possibly corresponds to TRBD1 (5 bases). CDR3 bases: TGCAGCGTTGGGGACCGAAATAATTCACCCCTCCACTTT. Translating it yields CSVGDRNNSPLHF.